This TCR beta chain was captured by sequencing in a study of T cells of healthy individuals. Looked up from germline, CDR1 is SGHTA and CDR2 is FQGNSA. The CDR3 consists of 16 residues. V shed 0 bases, J shed 4 bases, and the junction held 6 bases outside the gene matches. One entry per CDR3 protein results from TCRdb running MiXCR on the 5' RACE reads. This sample carries about 53,000 distinct CDR3 sequences, about 15% of them seen once, and the ten largest clones take 16%. The chain joins TRBV7-2 to TRBJ2-3; 8 bases match TRBD2. This clonotype originated in a human donor in good health. The CDR3 coding sequence is TGTGCCAGCAGCTTAGCGGCGGGGGGCAGGGCAGATACGCAGTATTTT. It codes for CASSLAAGGRADTQYF.